This is a list of T cell receptor beta chains from one sample in a study of blood T cell repertoires in COVID-19. Profiling relied on immunoSEQ multiplex PCR, and the TCRdb table lists in-frame clones only, not all of them. The data contain more than 200,000 clones, approximately 81% of them singletons. Sequenced sample: peripheral blood. The receptors were sampled from a woman of 80 years or more with acute or convalescent COVID-19. CDR3s include the opening cysteine and the closing phenylalanine or tryptophan. A D gene is named only where the DNA matches it firmly. Rows may omit the clone size; those that give it use once, few, many or a size class.

clone size	V gene	D gene	J gene	CDR3 DNA	CDR3 protein
NA	TRBV6-5	NA	TRBJ1-1	TGTGCCAGCAGCTCACACAGGGTTGGCGGCACTGAAGCTTTCTTT	CASSSHRVGGTEAFF
NA	TRBV10-3	TRBD2	TRBJ2-2	TGTGCCATCAGTGCGACTAGCGGGGGCCAATCCCCCGGGGAGCTGTTTTTT	CAISATSGGQSPGELFF
NA	TRBV28	TRBD2	TRBJ2-7	TGTGCCAGCAGTTTAGGGGGACTAGCGGGCCCCCTCGAGCAGTACTTC	CASSLGGLAGPLEQYF
NA	TRBV30	TRBD2	TRBJ2-2	TGTGCCTGGAGTGTAGGACTAGCGCCCGGGGAGCTGTTTTTT	CAWSVGLAPGELFF
NA	TRBV20-1	NA	TRBJ1-1	TGCAGTGCTTCAGTGAACACTGAAGCTTTCTTT	CSASVNTEAFF
NA	TRBV5-1	TRBD2	TRBJ2-1	TGCGCCAGCAGCTTGGCCGAGCGGGGCCACAATGAGCAGTTCTTC	CASSLAERGHNEQFF
NA	TRBV11-1	TRBD1	TRBJ2-1	TGTGCCAGCAGCCTAGACAGGGGGATTTACAATGAGCAGTTCTTC	CASSLDRGIYNEQFF
NA	TRBV9	TRBD2	TRBJ2-2	TGTGCCAGCAGCGTAGCCGGGACTAGCGTTTACACCGGGGAGCTGTTTTTT	CASSVAGTSVYTGELFF
NA	TRBV29-1	TRBD1	TRBJ2-7	TGCAGCGGGTCCGGGACAGGGTCTCAACAGTACTTC	CSGSGTGSQQYF
NA	TRBV29-1	NA	TRBJ1-2	TGCAGCGTTGTGAGACAAACCTATGGCTACACCTTC	CSVVRQTYGYTF
NA	TRBV11-2	TRBD1	TRBJ2-1	TGTGCCAGCAGCCAACAACCTGGGACAGGGGGGAATGAGCAGTTCTTC	CASSQQPGTGGNEQFF
NA	TRBV25-1	TRBD2	TRBJ2-1	TGTGCCAGCAGGGTAGCGGGATATAGCTACAATGAGCAGTTCTTC	CASRVAGYSYNEQFF
few	TRBV4-2	NA	TRBJ2-1	TGTGCCAGCAGCCAAGTCTTTGCGCAGGGAGGATCTGAGCAGTTCTTC	CASSQVFAQGGSEQFF
NA	TRBV2	NA	TRBJ2-7	TGTGCCAGCAAATTTAGCGAAGCATACGAGCAGTACTTC	CASKFSEAYEQYF
NA	TRBV19	TRBD2	TRBJ2-2	TGTGCCAGTACGGCCCGGGGGGGCACCGGGGAGCTGTTTTTT	CASTARGGTGELFF
NA	TRBV12-5	TRBD1	TRBJ1-5	TGTGCTAGTGCCGTTACAGGGGGCTACGGAAATCAGCCCCAGCATTTT	CASAVTGGYGNQPQHF
NA	TRBV19	TRBD1	TRBJ1-5	TGTGCCAGTAGCCCGAGGACAGGGCCGGGGCCCCAGCATTTT	CASSPRTGPGPQHF
NA	TRBV19	TRBD1	TRBJ1-4	TGTGCCAGTACAGGACAGGGTAATGAAAAACTGTTTTTT	CASTGQGNEKLFF
once	TRBV30	NA	TRBJ1-1	TGTGCCTGGACAGGGGCCCACACTGAAGCTTTCTTT	CAWTGAHTEAFF
NA	TRBV6-5	NA	TRBJ1-6	TGTGCCAGCAGTTACTCGACTCAGGGCGATTCACCCCTCCACTTT	CASSYSTQGDSPLHF
NA	TRBV27	TRBD2	TRBJ2-7	TGTGCCAGCAGTTTGCCCTCCGGGAGGGAGGTCAACGAGCAGTACTTC	CASSLPSGREVNEQYF
once	TRBV30	NA	TRBJ2-5	TGTGCCTGGAGTGGGCTCCGAGAGACCCAGTACTTC	CAWSGLRETQYF
NA	TRBV28	TRBD1	TRBJ2-2	TGTGCCAGCAGTACACTTGGCCATTTGGGACAGCAGAGGTACACCGGGGAGCTGTTTTTT	CASSTLGHLGQQRYTGELFF
NA	TRBV6-4	NA	TRBJ1-4	TGTGCCAGCCTGAATGAAAAACTGTTTTTT	CASLNEKLFF
few	TRBV3-1/TRBV3-2	TRBD1	TRBJ1-1	TGTGCCAGCAGCCAAGGGGACAGGGTCGGCGGGTTT	CASSQGDRVGGF
NA	TRBV28	TRBD1	TRBJ1-2	TGTGCCAGCACCGAGGGACAGGGGGCGCTTGGCTACACCTTC	CASTEGQGALGYTF
NA	TRBV7-7	NA	TRBJ2-1	TGTGCTAGCAGCCCCACTCCCCGAGCGGGCCGGACCTCCTACAATGAGCAGTTCTTC	CASSPTPRAGRTSYNEQFF
NA	TRBV7-6	TRBD2	TRBJ2-7	TGTGCCAGCAGCGGGAAAGGACTAGCGGGAGTACGCGAGCAGTACTTC	CASSGKGLAGVREQYF
NA	TRBV28	TRBD1	TRBJ1-2	TGTGCCAGCAGTTTATCAGGGGGTTTGACTGGCTACACCTTC	CASSLSGGLTGYTF
NA	TRBV4-1	TRBD1	TRBJ2-7	TGCGCCAGCAGCCAAGGCACAACAGGGGTCTACGAGCAGTACTTC	CASSQGTTGVYEQYF
NA	TRBV21-1	NA	TRBJ2-1	TGTGCCAGCAGCAAAGAGGCCAGCGGGGGGAACCCTGAGCAGTTCTTC	CASSKEASGGNPEQFF
NA	TRBV2	NA	TRBJ2-7	TGTGCCAGCAGTGAAAATACCCCGGGAGCCAGGGTCGAGCAGTACTTC	CASSENTPGARVEQYF
NA	TRBV7-2	NA	TRBJ2-7	TGTGCCAGCAGCTTAGGACAGGGAGGCGAGCAGTACTTC	CASSLGQGGEQYF
NA	TRBV11-1	NA	TRBJ2-7	TGTGCCAGCAGCCCTGGTCGGGGCGGGGCCTCCTACGAGCAGTACTTC	CASSPGRGGASYEQYF
NA	TRBV3-1/TRBV3-2	TRBD1	TRBJ1-2	TGTGCCAGCAGCCAAATTTGGGGACAGGCTAACTATGGCTACACCTTC	CASSQIWGQANYGYTF
once	TRBV12-3/TRBV12-4	NA	TRBJ2-3	TGTGCCAGCAGTTTACAGACAGATACGCAGTATTTT	CASSLQTDTQYF
NA	TRBV5-4	TRBD1	TRBJ1-1	TGTGCCAGCAGCTTGACAGGGGCTACTGAAGCTTTCTTT	CASSLTGATEAFF
NA	TRBV27	TRBD2	TRBJ2-1	TGTGCCAGCAGCCCGGCTAGCGGGAGCCAGGGAAGGTACAATGAGCAGTTCTTC	CASSPASGSQGRYNEQFF
NA	TRBV10-3	NA	TRBJ1-1	TGTGCCATCAACCGACAGCAGAACACTGAAGCTTTCTTT	CAINRQQNTEAFF
once	TRBV7-2	NA	TRBJ2-1	TGTGCCAGCAGCTTATCTGGACAGTGGTCCCTCAATGAGCAGTTCTTC	CASSLSGQWSLNEQFF